This T cell receptor beta chain originates from a study of neurological immune-mediated disorders. The study's findings and limits: When the repertoires were grouped phylogenetically, those of 18 of the 34 multiple sclerosis patients came together in a single cluster of related CDR3 sequences, which points to a possible repertoire-level signature. Sharing of CDR3 amino acid sequences among expanded clones across subjects was absent, suggesting private repertoires in all groups.

With 10-nucleotide random UMIs included, cDNA was synthesized by 5'RACE. MiXCR was run by TCRdb on the 5' RACE reads, yielding one entry per CDR3 protein. Of about 46,000 distinct CDR3 sequences detected, roughly 2% appear once; the ten largest clones hold roughly 2%. There are 12 residues in the CDR3. Germline CDR1 reads SQVTM; CDR2 reads ANQGSEA. V was trimmed by 4 bases and J by 1 base, leaving 6 bases between them. This clonotype was seen more than once but under ten times. Its antigen is unidentified. This may come from a read error, since a much larger clone is one base off. The sequence was obtained from a woman aged 35 to 49 with multiple sclerosis. The material sequenced was PBMCs. The chain uses TRBV29-1 and TRBJ2-3; the D is unclear. The CDR3: CSVVDGTDTQYF. DNA for the CDR3: TGCAGCGTTGTGGACGGCACAGATACGCAGTATTTT.